Each of the 5 T cell receptor beta chains below was sequenced from the same sample in a study of shared clonotypes between healthy human individuals (TCRdb year 2020). Library preparation was by the immunoSEQ multiplex PCR assay. As stored in TCRdb, this immuneACCESS dataset retains in-frame rearrangements with V and J assigned. A fraction of the clones does not appear; measured against another copy, unresolved V genes explain less than half of the discrepancy, and the remainder lacks a known reason. The sample includes more than 450,000 clones, with approximately 85% observed a single time. The leading ten clones occupy 10% to 15% of the sample. Source material: PBMCs. These receptors were taken from a woman aged 40 to 55 in good health. Some clones in this sample may be carry-over from other donors' samples.

Regarding this clone: With a far larger clone one base away, a read error is the likely cause. The CDR3 DNA reads TGTGCCAGCAGCCAGGGAACCGGGGAGCTGTTTTTT. Its translation is CASSQGTGELFF. The chain is built from TRBV13 and TRBJ2-2; TRBD1 is a possible D gene (5 bases). Trimming pared 5 bases from V and 5 bases from J, leaving 6 bases between. CDR1 and CDR2 from the germline V gene are PRHDT and FYEKMQ (reference sequence). This CDR3 has 12 amino acids.

This clone has only one observation. The chain has TRBV28 and TRBJ1-2; tentative D call: TRBD1 (6 bases). In germline, CDR1 is MDHEN, CDR2 SYDVKM. V dropped 4 bases and J dropped 0 bases, with 18 bases sitting between them. This CDR3 region has 17 residues. The CDR3 spells CASSSIGGLSPNYGYTF. The CDR3 DNA follows: TGTGCCAGCAGTTCAATCGGGGGCCTATCCCCTAACTATGGCTACACCTTC.

The genes are TRBV19 and TRBJ1-5, with 7 bases identical to TRBD1. CDR3 length: 15 residues. Germline V lookup: CDR1 LNHDA, CDR2 SQIVND (reference sequence). J lost 7 bases, V lost 1 base, and 7 bases had no gene match. The CDR3 DNA sequence: TGTGCCAGTAGTATAGGAGGGGGCGTGGGGCAGCCCCAGCATTTT. Encoded protein: CASSIGGGVGQPQHF.

The chain has TRBV5-6 and TRBJ1-1; 7 bases align to TRBD1. V lost 3 bases and J lost 5; bases outside the gene matches: 10. The germline CDR1 and CDR2 sequences are SGHDT and YYEEEE. This CDR3 spans 15 amino acids. CDR3 in DNA: TGTGCCAGCAGCTATATTACAGGGGACGGAACTGAAGCTTTCTTT. Its protein product is CASSYITGDGTEAFF.

The chain joins TRBV4-2 to TRBJ1-4, with D perhaps TRBD1 (5 bases). CDR3 length equals 15 residues. V shed 0 bases and J shed 5 bases, with 10 bases lying between them. The germline gives CDR1 LGHNA, CDR2 YNFKEQ. The CDR3 coding sequence is TGTGCCAGCAGCCAAGACGGGGCAGAAAATGAAAAACTGTTTTTT. Protein product: CASSQDGAENEKLFF.